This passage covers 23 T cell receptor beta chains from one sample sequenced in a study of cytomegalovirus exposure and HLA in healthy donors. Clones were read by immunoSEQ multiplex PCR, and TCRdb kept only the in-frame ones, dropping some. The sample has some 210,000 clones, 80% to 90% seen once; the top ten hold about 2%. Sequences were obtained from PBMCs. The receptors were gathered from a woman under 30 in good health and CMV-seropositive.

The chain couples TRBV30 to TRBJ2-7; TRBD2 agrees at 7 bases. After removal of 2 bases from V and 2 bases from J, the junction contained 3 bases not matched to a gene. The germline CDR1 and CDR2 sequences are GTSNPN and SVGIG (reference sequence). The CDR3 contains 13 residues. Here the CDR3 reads CAWSMGGTYEQYF. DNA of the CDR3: TGTGCCTGGAGTATGGGGGGGACCTACGAGCAGTACTTC.

CDR3 region: CASSQVILQSNEQFF. CDR3 nucleotide sequence: TGCGCCAGCAGCCAAGTAATATTGCAGTCCAATGAGCAGTTCTTC. This chain uses TRBV4-1 with TRBJ2-1; D not resolved. There are 15 residues in the CDR3. With 1 base removed from V and 6 bases from J, the gap between germline ends came to 13 bases. Germline CDR1 is MGHRA and CDR2 is YSYEKL.

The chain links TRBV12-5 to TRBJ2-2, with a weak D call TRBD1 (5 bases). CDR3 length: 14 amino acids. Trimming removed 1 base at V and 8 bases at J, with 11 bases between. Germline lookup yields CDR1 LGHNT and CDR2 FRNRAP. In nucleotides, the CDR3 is TGTGCTAGTGGTTTGGAAAGGGGTTTAGGGGAGCTGTTTTTT. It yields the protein CASGLERGLGELFF.

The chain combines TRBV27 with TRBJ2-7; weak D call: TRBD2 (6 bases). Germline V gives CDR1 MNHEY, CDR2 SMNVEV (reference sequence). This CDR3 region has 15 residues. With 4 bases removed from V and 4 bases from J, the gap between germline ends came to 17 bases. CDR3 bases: TGTGCCAGCAGTTCCCGGGATAGCGGCCTGTACGAGCAGTACTTC. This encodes CASSSRDSGLYEQYF.

The CDR3 DNA reads TGTGCCAGCAGCGCTTTGGACAGGATCCACGGGGAGCTGTTTTTT. This encodes CASSALDRIHGELFF. This chain uses TRBV9 with TRBJ2-2; 7 nucleotides align to TRBD1. The V gene end was trimmed by 3 bases and the J gene end by 7 bases; junction bases not matched to a gene: 9. Germline CDR1 reads SGDLS; CDR2 reads YYNGEE. The length of the CDR3 is 15 residues.

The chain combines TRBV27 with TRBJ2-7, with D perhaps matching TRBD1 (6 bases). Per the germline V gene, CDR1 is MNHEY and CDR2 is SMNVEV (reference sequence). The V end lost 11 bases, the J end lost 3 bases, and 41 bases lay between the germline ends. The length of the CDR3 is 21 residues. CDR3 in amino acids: CASSNPGLLSPDRWAGYEQYF. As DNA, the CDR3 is TGTGCCTCCAGCAACCCCGGGTTACTTAGCCCAGACAGGTGGGCTGGCTACGAGCAGTACTTC.

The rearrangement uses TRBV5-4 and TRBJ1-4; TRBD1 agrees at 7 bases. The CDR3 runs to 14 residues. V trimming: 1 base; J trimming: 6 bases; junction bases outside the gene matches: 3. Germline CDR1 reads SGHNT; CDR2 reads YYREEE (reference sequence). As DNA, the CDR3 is TGTGCCAGCAGCTTGACAGGGGAGGATGAAAAACTGTTTTTT. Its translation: CASSLTGEDEKLFF.

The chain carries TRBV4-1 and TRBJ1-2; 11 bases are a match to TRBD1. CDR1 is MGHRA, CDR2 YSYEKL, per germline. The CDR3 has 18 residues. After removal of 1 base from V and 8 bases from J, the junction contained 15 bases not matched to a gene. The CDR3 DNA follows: TGCGCCAGCAGCCAAGCCGCCCGGGACAGGGGGATTTTGGGAGGCTACACCTTC. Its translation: CASSQAARDRGILGGYTF.

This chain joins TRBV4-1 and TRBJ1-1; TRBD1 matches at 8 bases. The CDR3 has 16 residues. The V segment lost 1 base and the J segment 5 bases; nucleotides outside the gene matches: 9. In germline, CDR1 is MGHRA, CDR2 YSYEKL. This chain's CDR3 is CASSQGTGSLSTEAFF. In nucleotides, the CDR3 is TGCGCCAGCAGCCAAGGGACAGGGAGTCTTTCGACTGAAGCTTTCTTT.

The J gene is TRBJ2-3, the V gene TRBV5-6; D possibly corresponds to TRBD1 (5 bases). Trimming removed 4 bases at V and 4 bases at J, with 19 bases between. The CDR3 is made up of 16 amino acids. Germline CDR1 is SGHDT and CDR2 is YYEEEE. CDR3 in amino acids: CASSLGAVWQADTQYF. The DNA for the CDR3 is TGTGCCAGCAGCCTAGGGGCAGTATGGCAGGCAGATACGCAGTATTTT. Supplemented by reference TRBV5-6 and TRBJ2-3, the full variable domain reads DAGVTQSPTHLIKTRGQQVTLRCSPKSGHDTVSWYQQALGQGPQFIFQYYEEEERQRGNFPDRFSGHQFPNYSSELNVNALLLGDSALYLCASSLGAVWQADTQYFGPGTRLTVL.

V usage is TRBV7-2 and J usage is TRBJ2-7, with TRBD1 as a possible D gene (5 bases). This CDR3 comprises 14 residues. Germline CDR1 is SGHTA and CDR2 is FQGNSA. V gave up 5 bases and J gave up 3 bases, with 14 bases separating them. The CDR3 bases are TGTGCCAGCAGCCCAAATCCAGGGTTCTACGAGCAGTACTTC. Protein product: CASSPNPGFYEQYF.

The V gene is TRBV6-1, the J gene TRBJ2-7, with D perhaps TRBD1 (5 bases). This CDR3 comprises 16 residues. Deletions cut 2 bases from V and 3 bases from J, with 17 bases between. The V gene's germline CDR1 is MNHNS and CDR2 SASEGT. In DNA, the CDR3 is TGTGCCAGCAGTGAAAGGGGCCTGCAGGATCGCTACGAGCAGTACTTC. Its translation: CASSERGLQDRYEQYF.

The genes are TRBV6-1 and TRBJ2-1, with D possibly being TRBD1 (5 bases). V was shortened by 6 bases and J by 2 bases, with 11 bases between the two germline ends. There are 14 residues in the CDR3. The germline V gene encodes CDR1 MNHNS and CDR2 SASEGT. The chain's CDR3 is CASRRIGAYNEQFF. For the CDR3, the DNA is TGTGCCAGCAGGAGGATAGGGGCCTACAATGAGCAGTTCTTC.

The CDR3, as DNA: TGTGCCAGCAGTTCACCTTTAGAGGGGGTTGGCACTGAAGCTTTCTTT. This encodes CASSSPLEGVGTEAFF. The rearrangement uses TRBV6-5 and TRBJ1-1; weak D call: TRBD1 (6 bases). Germline V CDR1 and CDR2: MNHEY, SVGAGI. V dropped 4 bases and J dropped 4 bases, with 19 bases sitting between them. The length of the CDR3 is 16 residues.

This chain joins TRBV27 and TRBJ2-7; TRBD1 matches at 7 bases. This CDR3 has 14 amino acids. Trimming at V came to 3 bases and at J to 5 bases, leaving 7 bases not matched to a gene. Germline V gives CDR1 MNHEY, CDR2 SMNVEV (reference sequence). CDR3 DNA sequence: TGTGCCAGCAGTTTTGACAGGGTTAGGAACGAGCAGTACTTC. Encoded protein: CASSFDRVRNEQYF.

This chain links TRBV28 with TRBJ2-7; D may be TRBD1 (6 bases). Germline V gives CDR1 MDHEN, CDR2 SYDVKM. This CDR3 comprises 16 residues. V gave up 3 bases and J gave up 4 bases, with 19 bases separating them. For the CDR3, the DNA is TGTGCCAGCAGTTTGAATTCAGGGGACCAAAGGTACGAGCAGTACTTC. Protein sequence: CASSLNSGDQRYEQYF.

CDR3 DNA: TGTGCCAGTAGTGTCAGGGGAGGAAACACCATATATTTT. Encoded protein: CASSVRGGNTIYF. The rearrangement joins TRBV19 to TRBJ1-3, with D possibly TRBD1 on 6 matching bases. This CDR3 has 13 residues. V lost 5 bases, J lost 4 bases, and 9 bases lay in between. Germline loops: CDR1 LNHDA, CDR2 SQIVND (reference sequence).

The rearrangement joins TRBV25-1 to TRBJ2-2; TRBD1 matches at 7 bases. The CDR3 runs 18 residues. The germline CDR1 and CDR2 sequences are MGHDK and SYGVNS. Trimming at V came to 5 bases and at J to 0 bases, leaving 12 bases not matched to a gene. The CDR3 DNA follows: TGTGCCAGCAGTTACTTAGACAGGGAGCTTTCGAACACCGGGGAGCTGTTTTTT. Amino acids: CASSYLDRELSNTGELFF.

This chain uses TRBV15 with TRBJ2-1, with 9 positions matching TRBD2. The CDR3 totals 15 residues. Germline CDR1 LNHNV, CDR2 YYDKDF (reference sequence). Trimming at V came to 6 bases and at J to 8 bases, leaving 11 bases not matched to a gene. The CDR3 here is CATRASGEPTHEQFF. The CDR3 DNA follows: TGTGCCACCAGAGCTAGCGGGGAACCGACCCATGAGCAGTTCTTC.

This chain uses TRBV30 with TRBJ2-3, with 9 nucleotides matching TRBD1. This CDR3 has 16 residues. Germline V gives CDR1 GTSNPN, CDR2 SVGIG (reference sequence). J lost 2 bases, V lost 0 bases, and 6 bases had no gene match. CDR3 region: CAWSVQGAGYTDTQYF. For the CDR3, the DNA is TGTGCCTGGAGTGTACAGGGGGCGGGTTACACAGATACGCAGTATTTT.

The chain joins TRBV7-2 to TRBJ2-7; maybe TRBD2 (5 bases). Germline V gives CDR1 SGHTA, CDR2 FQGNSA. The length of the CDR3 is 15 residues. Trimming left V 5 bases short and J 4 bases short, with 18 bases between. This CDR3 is CASSSRDQHTYEQYF. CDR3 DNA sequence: TGTGCCAGCAGCAGCCGGGATCAACATACTTACGAGCAGTACTTC.

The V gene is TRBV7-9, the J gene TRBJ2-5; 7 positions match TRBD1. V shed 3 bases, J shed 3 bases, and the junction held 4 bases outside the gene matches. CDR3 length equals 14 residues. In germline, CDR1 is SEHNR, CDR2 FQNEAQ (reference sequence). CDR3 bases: TGTGCCAGCAGCTTGACAGGGTGGGAAGAGACCCAGTACTTC. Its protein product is CASSLTGWEETQYF.

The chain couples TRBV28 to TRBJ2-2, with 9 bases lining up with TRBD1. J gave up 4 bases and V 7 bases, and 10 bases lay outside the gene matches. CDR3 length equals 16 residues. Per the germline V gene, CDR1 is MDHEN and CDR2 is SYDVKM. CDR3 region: CASTGQGGPTTGELFF. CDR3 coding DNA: TGTGCCAGCACGGGACAGGGAGGCCCTACCACCGGGGAGCTGTTTTTT.